What follows are 10 T cell receptor beta chains derived from one specimen sequenced in a study of radiation and T cells in renal cell carcinoma. Assay used: immunoSEQ multiplex PCR; TCRdb lists only in-frame clones, some missing. Of tens of thousands of clones in the sample, 86% were seen once. The time point denotes: blood 2 weeks post-SBRT. As to treatment: 15 Gy SBRT to primary tumor, nephrectomy 4 weeks later. The sequencing here drew on blood, taken from a patient whose treatment included radiotherapy and nephrectomy. The origin of the receptors is a woman between 50 and 59 years old with renal cell carcinoma.

As for this clone: One end of the junction is discordant with germline, which a read error may explain. The chain recombines TRBV5-4 with TRBJ2-7; D call uncertain. Germline CDR1 is SGHNT and CDR2 is YYREEE (reference sequence). The CDR3 consists of 15 residues. The CDR3 DNA reads as TGCGCCAGCAGCCAAGATGGAAGTCGGCCATACGAGCAGTACTTC. Protein sequence: CASSQDGSRPYEQYF.

The J gene is TRBJ2-5, the V gene TRBV7-2; D unclear. Trimming cost V 2 bases and J 2 bases, with 9 bases left between them. CDR1 SGHTA and CDR2 FQGNSA come from the germline V gene. This CDR3 is built from 14 residues. The DNA for the CDR3 is TGTGCCAGCAGCTTAATCAACAGACAAGAGACCCAGTACTTC. The encoded protein is CASSLINRQETQYF.

A single count supports this clone. The chain uses TRBV30 and TRBJ1-5; unclear D gene. V was shortened by 1 base and J by 2 bases, with 6 bases between the two germline ends. Germline V gives CDR1 GTSNPN, CDR2 SVGIG (reference sequence). This CDR3 is 13 amino acids long. CDR3 nucleotides: TGTGCCTGGAGTGGGCAGGGCAATCAGCCCCAGCATTTT. Translated: CAWSGQGNQPQHF. The entire variable domain, with the rest obtained from reference TRBV30 and TRBJ1-5, is as follows: SQTIHQWPATLVQPVGSPLSLECTVEGTSNPNLYWYRQAAGRGLQLLFYSVGIGQISSEVPQNLSASRPQDRQFILSSKKLLLSDSGFYLCAWSGQGNQPQHFGDGTRLSIL.

CDR3 protein: CASSLSGGTAFTDTQYF. DNA for the CDR3: TGTGCCAGCAGCCTCTCGGGAGGGACAGCATTCACAGATACGCAGTATTTT. The gene calls are TRBV9 and TRBJ2-3; a possible D gene is TRBD2 (8 bases). V lost 4 bases and J 2 bases, leaving 20 bases between the germline ends. The CDR3 is 17 amino acids. Germline-derived CDR1 and CDR2 are SGDLS and YYNGEE.

The rearrangement joins TRBV18 to TRBJ2-1; 13 bases are shared with TRBD2. Germline loops: CDR1 KGHSH, CDR2 LQKENI. V lost 5 bases to trimming and J lost 7 bases; unmatched junction nucleotides: 5. The CDR3 totals 15 residues. The CDR3 here is CASSELAGGLNEQFF. The CDR3 DNA reads TGTGCCAGCTCAGAACTAGCGGGAGGGTTGAATGAGCAGTTCTTC.

The chain recombines TRBV9 with TRBJ2-1; D is perhaps TRBD2 (6 bases). CDR3 size: 16 residues. Germline lookup yields CDR1 SGDLS and CDR2 YYNGEE. Trimming shortened V by 2 bases and J by 7 bases, and 19 bases separated the two germline ends. The CDR3 coding sequence is TGTGCCAGCAGCGTGCGGGACCGCCAACGCATGAATGAGCAGTTCTTC. Its protein product is CASSVRDRQRMNEQFF.

The V call is TRBV20-1, the J call TRBJ1-2; no clear D. V lost 5 bases and J 5 bases, leaving 9 bases between the germline ends. CDR1 and CDR2 (germline): DFQATT, SNEGSKA (reference sequence). The CDR3 totals 11 residues. The chain's CDR3 is CSAGSGYGYTF. DNA for the CDR3: TGCAGTGCTGGCAGTGGTTATGGCTACACCTTC.

This rearrangement joins TRBV6-5 to TRBJ1-4, with D tentatively TRBD1 (5 bases). Germline loops: CDR1 MNHEY, CDR2 SVGAGI. V was clipped by 5 bases and J by 5 bases, with 12 bases between them. This CDR3 contains 14 residues. The CDR3 sequence: CASSRLGENEKLFF. The CDR3 region has the DNA TGTGCCAGCAGTCGCCTAGGGGAGAATGAAAAACTGTTTTTT.

The CDR3 protein is CASSSKGGGSNQPQHF. The CDR3 DNA reads TGTGCCAGTAGTTCAAAGGGGGGCGGGAGCAATCAGCCCCAGCATTTT. This rearrangement joins TRBV19 to TRBJ1-5; D perhaps matches TRBD1 (6 bases). The V end was cut by 5 bases, the J end by 1 base, with 15 bases between. Germline loops: CDR1 LNHDA, CDR2 SQIVND (reference sequence). This CDR3 comprises 16 residues.

The V gene is TRBV9, the J gene TRBJ2-5; 10 positions match TRBD2. CDR1 is SGDLS and CDR2 is YYNGEE in the germline V gene. V trimming: 4 bases; J trimming: 4 bases; junction bases outside the gene matches: 13. The CDR3 is 17 amino acids. The CDR3 DNA reads as TGTGCCAGCAGCCACCCAGGGACTAGCGTGGAAGTAGAGACCCAGTACTTC. It specifies CASSHPGTSVEVETQYF.